Each of the 17 T cell receptor beta chains below was sequenced from the same sample in a study of blood T cell repertoires in COVID-19. The repertoire was sequenced with immunoSEQ multiplex PCR; TCRdb's copy has only in-frame clones and lacks some. Of roughly 220,000 clones in the sample, roughly 76% were seen once. The specimen sequenced was peripheral blood. The receptors stem from a woman older than 75 with COVID-19, enrolled during active disease.

This clone showed up just once. V gene TRBV25-1 combines with J gene TRBJ1-2, with no clear D. With 3 bases removed from V and 3 bases from J, the gap between germline ends came to 11 bases. CDR1 and CDR2 (germline): MGHDK, SYGVNS. The CDR3 has 14 residues. CDR3 sequence (DNA): TGTGCCAGCAGTGACGTAGGGAGGGACTATGGCTACACCTTC. Translated: CASSDVGRDYGYTF.

The V and J genes are TRBV27 and TRBJ2-1; 7 bases align to TRBD1. The germline V gene has CDR1 MNHEY and CDR2 SMNVEV (reference sequence). The CDR3 loop spans 13 amino acids. The V segment lost 5 bases and the J segment 7 bases; nucleotides outside the gene matches: 5. CDR3 protein: CASSADRTNEQFF. The CDR3 DNA sequence: TGTGCCAGCAGTGCGGACAGGACTAATGAGCAGTTCTTC.

This chain connects TRBV9 to TRBJ2-3; TRBD2 aligns across 15 bases. V shed 3 bases and J 5 bases; nucleotides not matched to a gene: 10. Per the germline V gene, CDR1 is SGDLS and CDR2 is YYNGEE. The length of the CDR3 is 18 residues. CDR3 protein: CASSAGGLAGGPQDTQYF. For the CDR3, the DNA is TGTGCCAGCAGCGCCGGAGGACTAGCGGGAGGGCCTCAAGATACGCAGTATTTT.

The chain uses TRBV7-9 and TRBJ1-6; 7 bases map to TRBD1. The CDR3 extends over 15 amino acids. CDR1 is SEHNR and CDR2 is FQNEAQ in the germline V gene (reference sequence). V lost 0 bases, J lost 7 bases, and 3 bases stayed unmatched. CDR3 amino acids: CASSLATGNNSPLHF. CDR3 nucleotides: TGTGCCAGCAGCTTAGCGACAGGGAACAATTCACCCCTCCACTTT.

This chain links TRBV9 with TRBJ1-6; D perhaps matches TRBD1 (6 bases). This CDR3 has 16 residues. Germline CDR1 reads SGDLS; CDR2 reads YYNGEE. The V end lost 0 bases, the J end lost 6 bases, and 13 bases lay between the germline ends. The CDR3 DNA reads TGTGCCAGCAGCGTAGCTGGGGGCGAGTCTAATTCACCCCTCCACTTT. This gives the protein CASSVAGGESNSPLHF.

The chain employs TRBV6-2 or TRBV6-3 and TRBJ2-1; 11 bases are a match to TRBD2. J was trimmed by 4 bases and V by 0 bases; bases with no gene match: 8. The CDR3 consists of 18 residues. Germline V gene data show CDR1 as MNHEY and CDR2 as SVGEGT. CDR3 region: CASSYSLAGGLFYNEQFF. In DNA form, the CDR3 reads TGTGCCAGCAGTTACTCATTAGCGGGAGGGTTGTTTTACAATGAGCAGTTCTTC.

The CDR3 here is CASSRGGKLFF. The CDR3 nucleotides read TGTGCCAGCTCTCGGGGTGGAAAACTGTTTTTT. The chain recombines TRBV6-5 with TRBJ1-4; no reliable D call. There are 11 residues in the CDR3. Looked up from germline, CDR1 is MNHEY and CDR2 is SVGAGI. Between the trimmed V and J ends, which lost 8 bases and 10 bases, there was a span of 11 bases.

In regard to this clone: The sample contains more than one DNA sequence encoding this CDR3. The chain has TRBV13 and TRBJ1-5; no definite D call. V shed 3 bases and J shed 0 bases, with 3 bases lying between them. The CDR3 totals 13 residues. Germline V gives CDR1 PRHDT, CDR2 FYEKMQ (reference sequence). CDR3 residues: CASSLYSNQPQHF. The CDR3 coding sequence is TGTGCCAGCAGCTTGTATAGCAATCAGCCCCAGCATTTT.

The chain carries TRBV5-1 and TRBJ1-4; maybe TRBD1 (5 bases). Germline loops: CDR1 SGHRS, CDR2 YFSETQ. CDR3 length equals 17 residues. The V end was cut by 1 base, the J end by 8 bases, with 21 bases between. This CDR3 is CASSLPAAGGGDEKLFF. The CDR3 region has the DNA TGCGCCAGCAGCTTGCCGGCCGCTGGGGGAGGAGACGAAAAACTGTTTTTT.

The chain recombines TRBV7-6 with TRBJ1-1, with 7 bases that match TRBD1. V trimming: 4 bases; J trimming: 8 bases; junction bases outside the gene matches: 13. Looked up from germline, CDR1 is SGHVS and CDR2 is FNYEAQ. This CDR3 region has 15 residues. The CDR3 DNA reads TGTGCCAGCAGCTCCTCCCACGACAGGGCCAACGAAGCTTTCTTT. Translating it yields CASSSSHDRANEAFF.

The chain employs TRBV30 and TRBJ1-6, with D uncertain. V lost 5 bases, J lost 9 bases, and 5 bases lay in between. CDR1 and CDR2 from the germline V gene are GTSNPN and SVGIG (reference sequence). CDR3 size: 10 residues. CDR3 sequence: CAWAGSPLHF. The CDR3 coding sequence is TGTGCCTGGGCAGGTTCACCCCTCCACTTT.

The rearrangement uses TRBV7-2 and TRBJ1-1; TRBD1 aligns across 7 bases. V was clipped by 5 bases and J by 4 bases; unmatched bases: 10. Per the germline V gene, CDR1 is SGHTA and CDR2 is FQGNSA. The CDR3 length is 15 residues. The CDR3 nucleotides are TGTGCCAGCAGCGCCGCCGGGACAGTGGGCACTGAAGCTTTCTTT. This codes for CASSAAGTVGTEAFF.

V gene TRBV11-2 combines with J gene TRBJ2-7; tentative D call: TRBD2 (6 bases). Trimming cost V 4 bases and J 4 bases, with 17 bases left between them. The CDR3 is 15 amino acids. Germline CDR1 reads SGHAT; CDR2 reads FQNNGV. The CDR3 loop is CASSSQTGVLYEQYF. Here the CDR3 DNA reads TGTGCCAGCAGCTCGCAGACGGGGGTTTTGTACGAGCAGTACTTC.

The V gene is TRBV7-9, the J gene TRBJ2-7; 9 positions match TRBD2. V shed 4 bases and J 6 bases; nucleotides not matched to a gene: 10. Germline CDR1 is SEHNR and CDR2 is FQNEAQ (reference sequence). The CDR3 extends over 15 amino acids. The CDR3 coding sequence is TGTGCCAGCAGCTCGCCACTAGCGGGCTCGTTCGAGCAGTACTTC. It yields the protein CASSSPLAGSFEQYF.

The chain combines TRBV6-2 or TRBV6-3 with TRBJ1-5; D not resolved. Looked up from germline, CDR1 is MNHEY and CDR2 is SVGEGT. V was pared by 0 bases and J by 6 bases, with 9 bases between. This CDR3 is built from 14 residues. Here the CDR3 DNA reads TGTGCCAGCAGTTACTCGATGCGAGGTCAGCCCCAGCATTTT. It codes for CASSYSMRGQPQHF.

V and J are TRBV11-3 and TRBJ2-2, with TRBD1 matching 11 bases. The CDR3 loop spans 15 amino acids. V lost 1 base and J lost 6; bases outside the gene matches: 1. CDR1 is SGHNT and CDR2 is YENEEA in the germline V gene. CDR3 loop: CASSLGTGGSGELFF. DNA for the CDR3: TGTGCCAGCAGCTTAGGGACAGGGGGCTCCGGGGAGCTGTTTTTT.

The chain carries TRBV20-1 and TRBJ2-3; the match to TRBD1 covers 9 bases. After removal of 3 bases from V and 2 bases from J, the junction contained 3 bases not matched to a gene. Germline V CDR1 and CDR2: DFQATT, SNEGSKA (reference sequence). The CDR3 covers 14 residues. As DNA, the CDR3 is TGCAGTGCTAGTTGGGACAGGGACACAGATACGCAGTATTTT. Its protein product is CSASWDRDTDTQYF.